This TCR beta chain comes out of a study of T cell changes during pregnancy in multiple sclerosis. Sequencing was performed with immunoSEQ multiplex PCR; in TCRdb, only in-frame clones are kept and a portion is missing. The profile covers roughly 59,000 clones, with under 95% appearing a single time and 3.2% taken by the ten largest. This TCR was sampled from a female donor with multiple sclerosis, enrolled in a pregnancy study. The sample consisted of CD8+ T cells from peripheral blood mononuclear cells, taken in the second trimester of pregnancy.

The CDR3, as DNA: TGTGCCAGCAGTCCGGGACAACAGTACGAGCAGTACTTC. The encoded protein is CASSPGQQYEQYF. The chain joins TRBV27 to TRBJ2-7; D may be TRBD1 (6 bases). CDR3 length: 13 amino acids. The germline CDR1 and CDR2 sequences are MNHEY and SMNVEV (reference sequence). Trimming left V 5 bases short and J 4 bases short, with 12 bases between.